Below are 13 T cell receptor beta chains sequenced from a single sample in a study of T cells in Graves' hyperthyroidism and ophthalmopathy. The investigators amplified TCR beta CDR3 regions from RNA transcripts. The HTBI primer set was used in a first-round RT-PCR of the TCR CDR3. Each CDR3 protein is one row after TCRdb ran MiXCR on the multiplex PCR reads. The repertoire includes about 350,000 distinct CDR3 sequences, about 15% of them detected once, and 20% to 25% sits in the top ten. The sequenced sample consisted of blood. These receptors were taken from a woman in her twenties or thirties with Graves' hyperthyroidism.

The J gene is TRBJ2-5, the V gene TRBV30; D unresolved. Germline lookup yields CDR1 GTSNPN and CDR2 SVGIG (reference sequence). The CDR3 covers 13 residues. V was pared by 3 bases and J by 2 bases, with 10 bases between. CDR3: CAWSRAFQETQYF. DNA of the CDR3: TGTGCCTGGAGCCGGGCTTTTCAAGAGACCCAGTACTTC.

This clonotype was counted only a few times. J is TRBJ2-5 and V is TRBV13; 11 bases match TRBD2. After removal of 6 bases from V and 1 base from J, the junction contained 7 bases not matched to a gene. The V gene's germline CDR1 is PRHDT and CDR2 FYEKMQ (reference sequence). The CDR3 covers 16 residues. In nucleotides, the CDR3 is TGTGCCAGCAGTTCCAATAGCGGGAGGGCCCAAGAGACCCAGTACTTC. Its protein is CASSSNSGRAQETQYF.

This clonotype was recorded many times. This chain links TRBV28 with TRBJ1-2, with 9 bases aligning to TRBD1. V gave up 5 bases and J gave up 3 bases; unmatched junction bases: 16. This CDR3 spans 18 amino acids. Per germline, CDR1 MDHEN and CDR2 SYDVKM. The CDR3 is CASSQSRDRVSFYYGYTF. The CDR3 coding sequence is TGTGCCAGCAGTCAGTCTAGGGACAGGGTGTCTTTCTACTATGGCTACACCTTC.

V is TRBV29-1 and J is TRBJ1-2; D ambiguous. Trimming pared 4 bases from V and 2 bases from J, leaving 14 bases between. CDR3 size: 14 residues. Per germline, CDR1 SQVTM and CDR2 ANQGSEA. CDR3 loop: CSVGGESGNYGYTF. The CDR3 DNA reads TGCAGCGTTGGGGGTGAGTCGGGAAACTATGGCTACACCTTC.

This clonotype was counted at least ten times. This chain links TRBV12-3 or TRBV12-4 with TRBJ2-1, with TRBD2 matching over 7 bases. V shed 2 bases, J shed 4 bases, and the junction held 5 bases outside the gene matches. The CDR3 loop spans 15 amino acids. The CDR3 DNA sequence: TGTGCCAGCAGTTTAACGGCTAGCGGATACAATGAGCAGTTCTTC. It specifies CASSLTASGYNEQFF.

The V and J genes are TRBV7-9 and TRBJ2-1; D is uncertain. Germline CDR1 SEHNR, CDR2 FQNEAQ (reference sequence). Trimming removed 5 bases from V and 4 bases from J, with 15 bases in between. The CDR3 totals 15 residues. CDR3 sequence reads: CASSPNVGSYNEQFF. Here the CDR3 DNA reads TGTGCCAGCAGCCCGAACGTGGGCAGTTACAATGAGCAGTTCTTC.

This clonotype occurred many times. This chain joins TRBV2 and TRBJ2-5; TRBD2 agrees at 8 bases. The germline V gene encodes CDR1 SNHLY and CDR2 FYNNEI. V shed 4 bases, J shed 5 bases, and the junction held 9 bases outside the gene matches. The CDR3 loop spans 15 amino acids. DNA of the CDR3: TGTGCCAGCAGTGTGGATAGCGGGATTCCCGAGACCCAGTACTTC. Its protein product is CASSVDSGIPETQYF.

This clonotype was seen a few times. V gene TRBV7-6 combines with J gene TRBJ2-5; 10 bases align to TRBD2. CDR1 is SGHVS, CDR2 FNYEAQ, per germline. V dropped 1 base and J dropped 4; count of bases not matched to a gene: 6. The CDR3 length is 16 residues. The CDR3: CASSLGLAGNRETQYF. In nucleotides, the CDR3 is TGTGCCAGCAGCTTAGGACTAGCGGGTAATCGAGAGACCCAGTACTTC.

This clonotype showed up many times. The V and J genes are TRBV18 and TRBJ1-2; D gene ambiguous. The CDR3 is made up of 13 amino acids. V was cut by 3 bases and J by 7 bases, with 12 bases left in between. The germline V gene has CDR1 KGHSH and CDR2 LQKENI. CDR3 region: CASSPRPVGGYTF. The CDR3 DNA reads as TGTGCCAGCTCACCGCGGCCGGTTGGTGGCTACACCTTC.

This clonotype came up a few times. V gene TRBV24-1 combines with J gene TRBJ2-3; 12 positions match TRBD1. The V segment lost 6 bases and the J segment 5 bases; nucleotides outside the gene matches: 8. The CDR3 length is 16 residues. Per the germline V gene, CDR1 is KGHDR and CDR2 is SFDVKD. This chain's CDR3 is CATSHGGTGGEDTQYF. The CDR3 bases are TGTGCCACCAGTCACGGGGGGACAGGGGGCGAAGATACGCAGTATTTT.

The chain is built from TRBV28 and TRBJ1-1; a possible D gene is TRBD1 (6 bases). Trimming pared 7 bases from V and 3 bases from J, leaving 18 bases between. The germline V gene encodes CDR1 MDHEN and CDR2 SYDVKM. There are 15 residues in the CDR3. CDR3 nucleotide sequence: TGTGCCAGCACCCTAGGGGGGGCAGCTCACACTGAAGCTTTCTTT. It encodes CASTLGGAAHTEAFF.

This clonotype was counted ten times or more. The chain combines TRBV6-1 with TRBJ1-2; tentatively, D is TRBD1 (6 bases). CDR1 is MNHNS, CDR2 SASEGT, per germline. The CDR3 spans 13 residues. Trimming removed 5 bases at V and 8 bases at J, with 15 bases between. The CDR3 here is CASSRDRLQGYTF. In nucleotides, the CDR3 is TGTGCCAGCAGTCGTGACAGGCTTCAGGGCTACACCTTC.

Only a few counts were recorded for this clonotype. This chain connects TRBV6-1 to TRBJ1-1; 7 bases agree with TRBD1. This CDR3 is 14 amino acids long. Germline lookup yields CDR1 MNHNS and CDR2 SASEGT. V was clipped by 5 bases and J by 0 bases; unmatched bases: 3. CDR3 loop: CASSNRGMNTEAFF. CDR3 nucleotide sequence: TGTGCCAGCAGTAACAGGGGAATGAACACTGAAGCTTTCTTT.